Presented here are 17 T cell receptor beta chains from one specimen sequenced in a study of preoperative IRX-2 immunotherapy in early breast cancer. Specified treatment: preoperative locoregional IRX-2 cytokine immunotherapy. Here immunoSEQ multiplex PCR was the method, and the copy in TCRdb shows in-frame clones only, minus some. The sample has approximately 44,000 clones, about 95% seen once. The source material was tumor tissue, sampled after IRX-2 immunotherapy. The receptors here all came from a human donor with breast cancer.

The chain uses TRBV4-1 and TRBJ2-2; no definite D call. V was shortened by 3 bases and J by 3 bases, with 8 bases between the two germline ends. This CDR3 has 14 residues. In germline, CDR1 is MGHRA, CDR2 YSYEKL. CDR3 sequence reads: CASSQGRDTGELFF. CDR3 coding DNA: TGCGCCAGCAGCCAGGGAAGGGACACCGGGGAGCTGTTTTTT.

The rearrangement links TRBV7-2 to TRBJ2-2, with 11 nucleotides matching TRBD2. Germline V gene data show CDR1 as SGHTA and CDR2 as FQGNSA. The V segment lost 4 bases and the J segment 5 bases; nucleotides outside the gene matches: 3. This CDR3 region has 15 residues. The CDR3 sequence: CASSSLAGATGELFF. CDR3 nucleotide sequence: TGTGCCAGCAGCTCACTAGCGGGAGCGACCGGGGAGCTGTTTTTT.

The chain carries TRBV5-4 and TRBJ2-7; the D is unclear. The V gene lost 4 bases and the J gene lost 2 bases, with 10 bases spanning the gap. In germline, CDR1 is SGHNT, CDR2 YYREEE (reference sequence). This CDR3 region has 13 residues. The CDR3 sequence: CASSRSGPYEQYF. CDR3 DNA sequence: TGTGCCAGCAGCCGGTCAGGTCCCTACGAGCAGTACTTC.

The chain is built from TRBV10-3 and TRBJ1-4; D is ambiguous. V was clipped by 2 bases and J by 8 bases, with 12 bases between them. The CDR3 consists of 14 residues. Germline loops: CDR1 ENHRY, CDR2 SYGVKD. The CDR3 DNA reads TGTGCCATCAGTGAGCAGGCCACCGGAGAAAAACTGTTTTTT. It encodes CAISEQATGEKLFF.

The chain has TRBV5-1 and TRBJ1-1; TRBD1 is a possible D gene (6 bases). Germline V gene sequence: CDR1 SGHRS, CDR2 YFSETQ. Between the trimmed V and J ends, which lost 4 bases and 1 base, there was a span of 14 bases. The CDR3 is made up of 15 amino acids. CDR3: CASSITGARNTEAFF. The CDR3 nucleotides read TGCGCCAGCAGCATCACGGGGGCCCGGAACACTGAAGCTTTCTTT.

V usage is TRBV5-1 and J usage is TRBJ2-1; D possibly corresponds to TRBD1 (5 bases). CDR3 length: 12 residues. From germline, CDR1 is SGHRS and CDR2 YFSETQ. The V and J ends lost 0 bases and 8 bases respectively, with 6 bases between them. The CDR3 is CASSLEGDEQFF. The CDR3 bases are TGCGCCAGCAGCTTGGAAGGGGATGAGCAGTTCTTC.

The V and J genes are TRBV28 and TRBJ2-1, with TRBD2 as a possible D gene (7 bases). There are 13 residues in the CDR3. Germline CDR1 reads MDHEN; CDR2 reads SYDVKM. Trimming pared 5 bases from V and 15 bases from J, leaving 20 bases between. The CDR3 DNA follows: TGTGCCAGCAGTCTAGGGGGGGCGAGAGTACCGTTCTTC. Its protein is CASSLGGARVPFF. The full variable domain, completed using reference TRBV28 and TRBJ2-1, is DVKVTQSSRYLVKRTGEKVFLECVQDMDHENMFWYRQDPGLGLRLIYFSYDVKMKEKGDIPEGYSVSREKKERFSLILESASTNQTSMYLCASSLGGARVPFFGPGTRLTVL.

The chain recombines TRBV4-3 with TRBJ2-7, with D hard to call. The length of the CDR3 is 13 residues. Trimming took 0 bases from V and 2 from J, leaving 5 bases between them. CDR1 is LGHNA, CDR2 YSLEER, per germline. CDR3 region: CASSQDKTYEQYF. CDR3 sequence (DNA): TGCGCCAGCAGCCAAGATAAAACCTACGAGCAGTACTTC.

V and J are TRBV4-2 and TRBJ1-2; D is undetermined. V was shortened by 0 bases and J by 8 bases, with 13 bases between the two germline ends. The V gene's germline CDR1 is LGHNA and CDR2 YNFKEQ. The CDR3 sequence is 14 residues long. In DNA, the CDR3 is TGTGCCAGCAGCCAAGAGCAGGCCCTCTTAGGCTACACCTTC. It yields the protein CASSQEQALLGYTF.

The chain carries TRBV5-1 and TRBJ2-5; 10 bases agree with TRBD2. The CDR3 covers 16 residues. The germline gives CDR1 SGHRS, CDR2 YFSETQ. Germline trimming cut 7 bases from V and 4 bases from J; bases unmatched to any gene: 13. The DNA of the CDR3 is TGCGCCAGCGGGGGCACGAGCGGGGGGGCCCCAGAGACCCAGTACTTC. Amino acid sequence: CASGGTSGGAPETQYF.

The rearrangement joins TRBV5-1 to TRBJ2-2, with 14 bases matching TRBD2. The V and J ends lost 3 bases and 4 bases, in that order; junction bases with no gene match: 2. The CDR3 is made up of 16 amino acids. CDR1 is SGHRS, CDR2 YFSETQ, per germline. The CDR3 loop reads CASSWGLAGVTGELFF. The DNA for the CDR3 is TGCGCCAGCAGCTGGGGACTAGCGGGAGTCACCGGGGAGCTGTTTTTT. Based on the CDR3 plus reference TRBV5-1 and TRBJ2-2, the full variable domain is KAGVTQTPRYLIKTRGQQVTLSCSPISGHRSVSWYQQTPGQGLQFLFEYFSETQRNKGNFPGRFSGRQFSNSRSEMNVSTLELGDSALYLCASSWGLAGVTGELFFGEGSRLTVL.

CDR3 DNA: TGTGCCAGCAACAGTCTCGGGGGGGCCACCGGGGAGCTGTTTTTT. This codes for CASNSLGGATGELFF. The J gene is TRBJ2-2, the V gene TRBV11-2, with 8 bases lining up with TRBD2. V gave up 7 bases and J gave up 4 bases; unmatched junction bases: 8. Germline V gene lookup returns CDR1 SGHAT and CDR2 FQNNGV. CDR3 length equals 15 residues.

The rearrangement joins TRBV28 to TRBJ2-1, with TRBD2 matching over 8 bases. This CDR3 has 16 residues. The germline gives CDR1 MDHEN, CDR2 SYDVKM. J was trimmed by 10 bases and V by 3 bases; bases with no gene match: 14. In DNA form, the CDR3 reads TGTGCCAGCAGTTTTCTTTCGGGACTAGGGGTTGAAGAGCAGTTCTTC. Translated: CASSFLSGLGVEEQFF.

V usage is TRBV19 and J usage is TRBJ1-4, with 7 nucleotides matching TRBD1. Per the germline V gene, CDR1 is LNHDA and CDR2 is SQIVND (reference sequence). V shed 4 bases and J 5 bases; nucleotides not matched to a gene: 10. This CDR3 has 16 residues. CDR3 sequence reads: CASSTYWRDSNEKLFF. DNA for the CDR3: TGTGCCAGTAGTACTTATTGGCGGGACAGCAATGAAAAACTGTTTTTT.

A few counts support this clone. The rearrangement uses TRBV6-6 and TRBJ2-3; tentative D call: TRBD2 (6 bases). Trimming left V 1 base short and J 4 bases short, with 12 bases between. This CDR3 is 15 amino acids long. Germline assignment: CDR1 MNHNY and CDR2 SVGAGI (reference sequence). CDR3 coding DNA: TGTGCCAGCAGTTACTGGGGGGAAGTGGCAGATACGCAGTATTTT. As protein: CASSYWGEVADTQYF.

The chain carries TRBV21-1 and TRBJ2-3. TRBV21-1 is an annotated pseudogene. The CDR3 runs to 15 residues. CDR3 DNA: TGTGCCAGCAGAAAAAGACGTCGGAGCACAGATACGCAGTATTTT. It is translated as CASRKRRRSTDTQYF.

This sequence joins TRBV30 and TRBJ2-7; unclear D gene. Germline V gives CDR1 GTSNPN, CDR2 SVGIG (reference sequence). This CDR3 is 11 amino acids long. V lost 0 bases and J lost 4, with 4 bases in between. The CDR3: CAWSVGYEQYF. The CDR3 coding sequence is TGTGCCTGGAGTGTGGGGTACGAGCAGTACTTC.